This is a list of T cell receptor beta chains from one sample in a study of T-cell reconstitution after alpha-beta-depleted transplantation in children. TCRdb itself ran the PCR reads through MiXCR, one entry per CDR3 protein. This sample carries more than 200,000 distinct CDR3 sequences, around 8.4% of them seen once, and the ten largest clones take 35%. This specimen consisted of PBMCs, mostly from graft donor cells, obtained 360 days after TCRalphabeta/CD19-depleted stem cell transplant. Source of these receptors: a male patient aged 2 to 9 who had a stem cell transplant for acute myeloid leukemia, so the T cells may come from the graft donor. The CDR3 runs from the conserved cysteine through the conserved F or W. D genes are given only for firm matches. Size values are once, few and many counts, or a class for expanded clones, and some rows have none.

j_call: TRBJ2-7; clone_size: .; v_call: TRBV3-1; d_call: TRBD2; cdr3_aa: CASSQVRAASGSHEQYF; cdr3_nt: TGTGCCAGCAGCCAAGTTAGGGCGGCTAGCGGGAGCCACGAGCAGTACTTC
j_call: TRBJ2-1; clone_size: many; v_call: TRBV19; d_call: TRBD2; cdr3_aa: CASKRTSGRDEQFF; cdr3_nt: TGTGCCAGTAAAAGGACTAGCGGGAGAGATGAGCAGTTCTTC
j_call: TRBJ2-7; clone_size: many; v_call: TRBV5-1; d_call: .; cdr3_aa: CASSLANLEQYF; cdr3_nt: TGCGCCAGCAGCTTGGCCAATTTGGAGCAGTACTTC
j_call: TRBJ2-5; clone_size: many; v_call: TRBV9; d_call: TRBD2; cdr3_aa: CASSKGLAGRQETQYF; cdr3_nt: TGTGCCAGCAGCAAAGGACTAGCGGGACGCCAAGAGACCCAGTACTTC
j_call: TRBJ2-3; clone_size: few; v_call: TRBV7-3; d_call: TRBD2; cdr3_aa: CASSFEVAGASGGTQYF; cdr3_nt: TGTGCCAGCAGCTTTGAAGTAGCGGGAGCCTCCGGTGGTACGCAGTATTTT
j_call: TRBJ2-3; clone_size: .; v_call: TRBV20-1; d_call: TRBD2; cdr3_aa: CSASPWALAGGRDTQYF; cdr3_nt: TGCAGTGCTAGTCCCTGGGCTCTAGCGGGGGGGCGGGATACGCAGTATTTT
j_call: TRBJ2-4; clone_size: .; v_call: TRBV4-2; d_call: .; cdr3_aa: CASSQFLVLKNIQYF; cdr3_nt: TGTGCCAGCAGCCAATTTTTGGTTCTGAAAAACATTCAGTACTTC
j_call: TRBJ1-2; clone_size: few; v_call: TRBV14; d_call: .; cdr3_aa: CASSQDPAGANYTF; cdr3_nt: TGTGCCAGCAGCCAAGATCCCGCAGGGGCTAACTACACCTTC
j_call: TRBJ1-2; clone_size: .; v_call: TRBV27; d_call: .; cdr3_aa: CASSSLDRTNYGYTF; cdr3_nt: TGTGCCAGCAGTTCACTGGACAGAACTAACTATGGCTACACCTTC
j_call: TRBJ2-1; clone_size: many; v_call: TRBV29-1; d_call: .; cdr3_aa: CSVERAHYNEQFF; cdr3_nt: TGCAGCGTTGAAAGGGCCCATTACAATGAGCAGTTCTTC
j_call: TRBJ1-3; clone_size: many; v_call: TRBV7-9; d_call: .; cdr3_aa: CASRNQGESGNTIYF; cdr3_nt: TGTGCCAGCAGAAACCAGGGAGAATCTGGAAACACCATATATTTT
j_call: TRBJ2-4; clone_size: few; v_call: TRBV12-5; d_call: .; cdr3_aa: CASGLGQGKNIQYF; cdr3_nt: TGTGCTAGTGGTTTGGGTCAGGGCAAAAACATTCAGTACTTC
j_call: TRBJ2-3; clone_size: many; v_call: TRBV10-3; d_call: .; cdr3_aa: CAISVSSGVARGTDTQYF; cdr3_nt: TGTGCCATCAGTGTCTCCTCCGGCGTTGCGCGTGGCACAGATACGCAGTATTTT
j_call: TRBJ2-7; clone_size: many; v_call: TRBV10-3; d_call: .; cdr3_aa: CATRVGSYEQYF; cdr3_nt: TGTGCCACCCGGGTGGGGTCCTACGAGCAGTACTTC
j_call: TRBJ2-2; clone_size: .; v_call: TRBV24-1; d_call: .; cdr3_aa: CATSDPSRTGELFF; cdr3_nt: TGTGCCACCAGTGACCCCTCGAGGACCGGGGAGCTGTTTTTT
j_call: TRBJ1-1; clone_size: .; v_call: TRBV3-1; d_call: .; cdr3_aa: CASRPQGRTEAFF; cdr3_nt: TGTGCCAGCAGGCCGCAGGGGCGAACTGAAGCTTTCTTT
j_call: TRBJ2-5; clone_size: few; v_call: TRBV15; d_call: .; cdr3_aa: CATSRLWRGQETQYF; cdr3_nt: TGTGCCACCAGCAGACTCTGGAGGGGCCAAGAGACCCAGTACTTC
j_call: TRBJ2-3; clone_size: many; v_call: TRBV12-3/TRBV12-4; d_call: .; cdr3_aa: CASTIRQLRDTQYF; cdr3_nt: TGTGCCAGCACCATAAGACAGCTTAGGGATACGCAGTATTTT
j_call: TRBJ2-5; clone_size: .; v_call: TRBV20-1; d_call: TRBD2; cdr3_aa: CSARHGTIETQYF; cdr3_nt: TGCAGTGCTAGACACGGGACTATCGAGACCCAGTACTTC